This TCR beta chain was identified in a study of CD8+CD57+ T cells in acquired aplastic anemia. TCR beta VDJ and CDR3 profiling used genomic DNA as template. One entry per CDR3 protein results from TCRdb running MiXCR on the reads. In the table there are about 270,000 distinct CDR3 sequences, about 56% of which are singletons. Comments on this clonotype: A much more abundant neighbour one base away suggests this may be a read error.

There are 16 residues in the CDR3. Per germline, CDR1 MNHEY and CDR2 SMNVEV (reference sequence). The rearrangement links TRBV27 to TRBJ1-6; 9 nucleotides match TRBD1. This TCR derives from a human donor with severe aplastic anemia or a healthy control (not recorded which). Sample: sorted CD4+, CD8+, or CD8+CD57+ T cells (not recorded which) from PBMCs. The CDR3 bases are TGTGCCAGCAGTCCCAGGGACAGGGTAATAGGGTCACCCCTCCGCTTT. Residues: CASSPRDRVIGSPLRF.